These T cell receptor beta chains were read from a single sample in a study of long-term antiretroviral therapy in people with HIV. Some clones are missing from TCRdb's copy, which holds only in-frame ones; the method was immunoSEQ multiplex PCR. The sample yields 25,000 to 35,000 clones, more than 85% seen once. The input for sequencing was unsorted PBMCs, taken 2 years after starting antiretroviral therapy. These TCRs come from a man aged 50-59 years with HIV. The CDR3 runs from the conserved cysteine through the conserved F or W. D genes are given only for firm matches. Size is stated for part of the rows, as once, few or many counts, or as a class when the clone is expanded.

v_gene	j_gene	d_gene	abundance	CDR3nt	CDR3aa
TRBV4-3	TRBJ1-2	-	-	TGCGCCAGCAGCCAATTCGAAAGCTTAACAAATGGCTACACCTTC	CASSQFESLTNGYTF
TRBV6-6	TRBJ2-7	-	-	TGTGCCAGCAGCTCCCCCGGACGGGACTCCTACGAGCAGTACTTC	CASSSPGRDSYEQYF
TRBV7-9	TRBJ2-7	TRBD1	-	TGTGCCAGCAGCTTAGGAGACCGGGACAGGGGGCAAGGGCAGTACTTC	CASSLGDRDRGQGQYF
TRBV6-1	TRBJ2-1	-	-	TGTGCCACCGGGGAGGGGGCGCAGCGGTGGAAGCAGTTCTTC	CATGEGAQRWKQFF
TRBV18	TRBJ2-5	-	-	TGTGCCAGCTCACCGACCTTGGGGGAAGAGACCCAGTACTTC	CASSPTLGEETQYF
TRBV7-9	TRBJ2-5	-	-	TGTGCCAGCAGCTTTTTACGTCAAGAGACCCAGTACTTC	CASSFLRQETQYF
TRBV7-9	TRBJ2-5	TRBD2	-	TGTGCCAGCAGCTTGTATCTTAGCGGGGGAGCTAGGGAGACCCAGTACTTC	CASSLYLSGGARETQYF
TRBV7-6	TRBJ2-2	TRBD1	-	TGTGCCAGCAGCCTGGGACAGGGGTTAACCGGGGAGCTGTTTTTT	CASSLGQGLTGELFF
TRBV7-2	TRBJ1-3	-	-	TGTGCCAGCAGCTTAACCACAAGGAAGTGGGCCTCGGGAGGAAACACCATATATTTT	CASSLTTRKWASGGNTIYF
TRBV19	TRBJ2-3	TRBD1	-	TGTGCCAGTAGTAAACCGGGACAGGGGGCAGAAGATACGCAGTATTTT	CASSKPGQGAEDTQYF
TRBV9	TRBJ2-7	TRBD2	-	TGTGCCAGCAGCGTAGCAAGCGGGAGTACCTACGAGCAGTACTTC	CASSVASGSTYEQYF
TRBV2	TRBJ1-5	TRBD1	-	TGTGCCAGCAGGTCCGGGACAGATAGCAATCAGCCCCAGCATTTT	CASRSGTDSNQPQHF
TRBV4-1	TRBJ2-2	TRBD2	once	TGCGCCAGCAGCCAAGACCTAGCGGGACGAGCAGGCACCGGGGAGCTGTTTTTT	CASSQDLAGRAGTGELFF
TRBV6-5	TRBJ2-7	-	-	TGTGCCAGTCGGACTTCCTACGAGCAGTACTTC	CASRTSYEQYF
TRBV6-5	TRBJ1-6	-	-	TGTGCCAGCAGTTTTGGGACCGTCTCACCCCTCCACTTT	CASSFGTVSPLHF
TRBV16	TRBJ1-5	TRBD1	-	TGTGCCAGCAGCCGCGGACAGGGAATGAACCAGCCCCAGCATTTT	CASSRGQGMNQPQHF
TRBV18	TRBJ2-7	TRBD2	-	TGTGCCAGCTCACCATTAAGGCAGGCGGGGGTTTACGAGCAGTACTTC	CASSPLRQAGVYEQYF
TRBV9	TRBJ2-7	-	few	TGTGCCAGCAGCGTAGGAACGCTCGAGCAGTACTTC	CASSVGTLEQYF
TRBV9	TRBJ1-2	-	-	TGTGCCAGCAGCGTACCTGATGGCTACACCTTC	CASSVPDGYTF
TRBV9	TRBJ2-1	TRBD2	-	TGTGCCAGCAGCGTAGTGTCTAGCGGGGCTCCCAATGAGCAGTTCTTC	CASSVVSSGAPNEQFF
TRBV4-3	TRBJ1-2	-	-	TGCGCCAGCAGCCAAGAACGGCGAAACAGGGTTAACTATGGCTACACCTTC	CASSQERRNRVNYGYTF
TRBV28	TRBJ1-2	TRBD1	-	TGTGCCAGCAGAGGACAGGGGAACTATGGCTACACCTTC	CASRGQGNYGYTF
TRBV7-3	TRBJ2-3	-	once	TGTGCCAGCAGCTCCACCCAGGGGGGGTCCCCAGATACGCAGTATTTT	CASSSTQGGSPDTQYF
TRBV18	TRBJ1-1	-	-	TGTGCCAGCTCACCACCGATAGGGACCGCAGAAGCTTTCTTT	CASSPPIGTAEAFF
TRBV7-2	TRBJ1-2	TRBD1	-	TGTGCCAGCAGCCCATCACAGGGGAAGGACTATGGCTACACCTTC	CASSPSQGKDYGYTF
TRBV6-5	TRBJ1-1	-	-	TGTGCCAGCAGTTACTCAGGACGGATGAACACTGAAGCTTTCTTT	CASSYSGRMNTEAFF
TRBV7-2	TRBJ2-7	-	-	TGTGCCAGCAGCTTAGCGGTGAGCTCCTACGAGCAGTACTTC	CASSLAVSSYEQYF
TRBV5-1	TRBJ2-7	TRBD1	-	TGCGCCAGCAGCTCTCCTCAGGACAGGGGGCGCTACGAGCAGTACTTC	CASSSPQDRGRYEQYF
TRBV4-1	TRBJ1-6	-	-	TGCGCCAGCAGCACTCCGTACGGGAGTTTGTTCGATTCACCCCTCCACTTT	CASSTPYGSLFDSPLHF
TRBV4-3	TRBJ1-1	-	-	TGCGCCAGCAGCCAAGGATCGTACGAGGGGAACACTGAAGCTTTCTTT	CASSQGSYEGNTEAFF
TRBV27	TRBJ1-5	-	-	TGTGCCAGCAGTTTCGGACAGAGCAATCAGCCCCAGCATTTT	CASSFGQSNQPQHF
TRBV5-4	TRBJ1-5	-	once	TGTGCCAGCAGCCGAGATAGCAATCAGCCCCAGCATTTT	CASSRDSNQPQHF
TRBV2	TRBJ1-1	-	-	TGTGCCAGCAGTGAGCGTCAGGGGAACACTGAAGCTTTCTTT	CASSERQGNTEAFF
TRBV28	TRBJ1-3	-	-	TGTGCCAGCAGTTTGACGGCTGGAAACACCATATATTTT	CASSLTAGNTIYF
TRBV27	TRBJ2-7	-	-	TGTGCCAGCAGTTTAAGTGGCAGATCATTCTACGAGCAGTACTTC	CASSLSGRSFYEQYF
TRBV28	TRBJ1-1	-	-	TGTGCCAGCAAGAACACCTTGGGGAACACTGAAGCTTTCTTT	CASKNTLGNTEAFF
TRBV21-1	TRBJ1-2	-	-	TGTGCCAGCAGCACTCACAGGGGCCCTAACTATGGCTACACCTTC	CASSTHRGPNYGYTF
TRBV19	TRBJ2-5	-	few	TGTGCCAGTAGTATAGCCGGACAGGAGGGAGAGACCCAGTACTTC	CASSIAGQEGETQYF
TRBV6-4	TRBJ2-1	TRBD2	-	TGTGCCAGCAGTGACGTGGTAGCGGGAGTAGATGAGCAGTTCTTC	CASSDVVAGVDEQFF
TRBV6-6	TRBJ1-2	TRBD1	-	TGTGCCGGGGGACAGGGGTCTGGCTACACCTTC	CAGGQGSGYTF
TRBV7-9	TRBJ2-1	TRBD2	-	TGTGCCAGCAGCTTAGGACTAGCGGGAGTGGTGGGAACCTACAATGAGCAGTTCTTC	CASSLGLAGVVGTYNEQFF
TRBV4-3	TRBJ2-1	TRBD2	-	TGCGCCAGCAGCCAAGGACTAGCGGGACCCTATGATGAGCAGTTCTTC	CASSQGLAGPYDEQFF
TRBV7-9	TRBJ1-5	TRBD1	-	TGTGCCAGCAGCCTCTCGGGACAGGGGGCTGGGGATCAGCCCCAGCATTTT	CASSLSGQGAGDQPQHF
TRBV19	TRBJ1-6	-	-	TGTGCCAGTAGCCAATTCTCAGGGGCGAATTCACCCCTCCACTTT	CASSQFSGANSPLHF
TRBV6-1	TRBJ1-4	-	-	TGTGCCAGCAGTGAAGCGCCGGATTTAACTAATGAAAAACTGTTTTTT	CASSEAPDLTNEKLFF
TRBV28	TRBJ1-5	TRBD1	-	TGTGCCAGCAGACCCGGGACAGACTACAATCAGCCCCAGCATTTT	CASRPGTDYNQPQHF
TRBV7-2	TRBJ1-3	-	-	TGTGCCAGCACCTTGTGGGCAGGGGCGGACACCATATATTTT	CASTLWAGADTIYF
TRBV5-1	TRBJ1-5	-	-	TGCGCCAGCAGCTTGGTTTCCGGGGTCAATCAGCCCCAGCATTTT	CASSLVSGVNQPQHF
TRBV7-9	TRBJ1-3	TRBD1	-	TGTGCCAGCAGCACCGGGACAGGGGCTGGAAACACCATATATTTT	CASSTGTGAGNTIYF
TRBV5-4	TRBJ1-4	-	-	TGTGCCAGCAGCTACCCAGGCGAGGATGAAAAACTGTTTTTT	CASSYPGEDEKLFF
TRBV7-3	TRBJ1-1	-	-	TGTGCCAGCAACAAGCGGGAGAACACTGAAGCTTTCTTT	CASNKRENTEAFF
TRBV6-6	TRBJ2-7	TRBD1	-	TGTGCCAGCCGGCAGGGGACAGGGAAACACGAGCAGTACTTC	CASRQGTGKHEQYF